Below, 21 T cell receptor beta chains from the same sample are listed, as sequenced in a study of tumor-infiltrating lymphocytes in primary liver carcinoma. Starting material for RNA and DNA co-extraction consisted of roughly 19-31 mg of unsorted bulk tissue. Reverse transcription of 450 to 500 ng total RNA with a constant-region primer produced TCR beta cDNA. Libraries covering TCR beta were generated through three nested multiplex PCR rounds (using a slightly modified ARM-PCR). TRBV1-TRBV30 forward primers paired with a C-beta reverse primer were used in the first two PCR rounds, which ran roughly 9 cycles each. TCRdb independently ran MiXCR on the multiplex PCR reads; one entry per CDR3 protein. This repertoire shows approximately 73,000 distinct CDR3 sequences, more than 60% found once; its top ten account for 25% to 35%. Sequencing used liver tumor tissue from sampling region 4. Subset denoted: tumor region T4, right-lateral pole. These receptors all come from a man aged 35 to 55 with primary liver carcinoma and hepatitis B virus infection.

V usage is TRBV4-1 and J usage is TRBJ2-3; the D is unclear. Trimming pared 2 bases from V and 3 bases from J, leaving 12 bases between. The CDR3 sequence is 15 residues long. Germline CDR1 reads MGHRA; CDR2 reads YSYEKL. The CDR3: CASSQSVQGTDTQYF. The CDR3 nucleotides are TGCGCCAGCAGCCAAAGCGTCCAAGGTACAGATACGCAGTATTTT.

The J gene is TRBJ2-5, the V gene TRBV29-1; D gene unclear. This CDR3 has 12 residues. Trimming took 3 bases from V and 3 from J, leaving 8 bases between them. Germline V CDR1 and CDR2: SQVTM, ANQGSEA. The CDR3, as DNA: TGCAGCGTTGACGGGCTCGAAGAGACCCAGTACTTC. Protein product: CSVDGLEETQYF. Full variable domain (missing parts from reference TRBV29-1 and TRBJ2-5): SAVISQKPSRDICQRGTSLTIQCQVDSQVTMMFWYRQQPGQSLTLIATANQGSEATYESGFVIDKFPISRPNLTFSTLTVSNMSPEDSSIYLCSVDGLEETQYFGPGTRLLVL.

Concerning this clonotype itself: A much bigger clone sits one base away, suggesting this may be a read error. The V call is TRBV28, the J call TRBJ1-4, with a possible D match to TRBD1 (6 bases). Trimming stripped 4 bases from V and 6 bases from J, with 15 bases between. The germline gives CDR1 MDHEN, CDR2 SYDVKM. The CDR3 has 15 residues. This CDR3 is CASSSPTGRDEKLFF. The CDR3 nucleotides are TGTGCCAGCAGTTCCCCGACAGGACGGGATGAAAAACTGTTTTTT.

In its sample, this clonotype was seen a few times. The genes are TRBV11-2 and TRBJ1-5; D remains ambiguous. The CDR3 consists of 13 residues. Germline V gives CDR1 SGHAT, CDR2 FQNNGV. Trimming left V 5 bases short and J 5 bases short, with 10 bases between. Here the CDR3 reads CASSLDRDQPQHF. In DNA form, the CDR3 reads TGTGCCAGCAGCCTGGACCGCGATCAGCCCCAGCATTTT.

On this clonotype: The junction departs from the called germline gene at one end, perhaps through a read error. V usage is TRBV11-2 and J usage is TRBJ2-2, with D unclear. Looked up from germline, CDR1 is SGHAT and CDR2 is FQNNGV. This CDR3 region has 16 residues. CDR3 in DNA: TGTGCCAGCAGCTCTAGGGTAGCAACGAACAGCGGGGAGCTGTTTTTT. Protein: CASSSRVATNSGELFF.

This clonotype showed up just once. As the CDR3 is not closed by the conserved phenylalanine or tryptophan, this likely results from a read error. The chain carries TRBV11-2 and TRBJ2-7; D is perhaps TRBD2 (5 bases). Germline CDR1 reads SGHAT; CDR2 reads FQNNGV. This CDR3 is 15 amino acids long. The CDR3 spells CARSFGETGSGEQYS. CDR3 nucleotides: TGTGCCAGGAGCTTTGGTGAAACCGGGTCGGGGGAGCAGTACTCC.

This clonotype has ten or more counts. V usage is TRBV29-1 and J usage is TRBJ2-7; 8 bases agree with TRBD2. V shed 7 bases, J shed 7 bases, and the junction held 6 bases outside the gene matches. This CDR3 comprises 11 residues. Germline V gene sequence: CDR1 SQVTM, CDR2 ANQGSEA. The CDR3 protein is CSGLALGEQYF. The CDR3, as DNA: TGCAGCGGACTAGCGCTTGGGGAGCAGTACTTC.

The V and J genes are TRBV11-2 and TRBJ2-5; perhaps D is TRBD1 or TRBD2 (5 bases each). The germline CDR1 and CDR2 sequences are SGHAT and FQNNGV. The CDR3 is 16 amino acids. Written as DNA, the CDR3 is TGTGTCAGTAGATCCCGGGGCCCGGCCCACCAAGAGACCCAGTACTTC. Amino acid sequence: CVSRSRGPAHQETQYF.

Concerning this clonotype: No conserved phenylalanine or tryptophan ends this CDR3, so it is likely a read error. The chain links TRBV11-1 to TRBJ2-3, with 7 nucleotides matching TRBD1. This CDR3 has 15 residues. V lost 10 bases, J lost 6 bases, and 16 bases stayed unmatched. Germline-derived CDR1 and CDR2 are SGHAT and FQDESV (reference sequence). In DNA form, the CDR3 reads TGTGCCAACAGTTTAGGAAGGGGGCGCGTGGATACGCAGTATTCT. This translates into CANSLGRGRVDTQYS.

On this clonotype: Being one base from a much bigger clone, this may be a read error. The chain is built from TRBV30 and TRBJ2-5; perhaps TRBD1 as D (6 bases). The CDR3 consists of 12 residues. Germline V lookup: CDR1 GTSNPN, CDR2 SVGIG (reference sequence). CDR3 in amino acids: CAWKQGVEIQYF. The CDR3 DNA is TGTGCCTGGAAACAGGGAGTGGAGATCCAGTACTTC.

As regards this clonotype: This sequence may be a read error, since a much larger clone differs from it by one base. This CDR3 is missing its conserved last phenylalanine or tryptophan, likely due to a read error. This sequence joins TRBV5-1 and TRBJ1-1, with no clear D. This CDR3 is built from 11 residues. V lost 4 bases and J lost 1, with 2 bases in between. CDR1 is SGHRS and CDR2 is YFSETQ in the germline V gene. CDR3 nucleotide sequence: TGCGCCAGCAGCGAGAACACTGAAGCTTTCTCT. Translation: CASSENTEAFS.

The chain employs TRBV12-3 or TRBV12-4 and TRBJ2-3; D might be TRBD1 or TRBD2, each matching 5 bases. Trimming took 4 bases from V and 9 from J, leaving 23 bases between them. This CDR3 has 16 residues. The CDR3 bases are TGTGCCAGCAGTTCTGCCCCAAGCCAGGGACCAGGCACGCAGTATTTT. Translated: CASSSAPSQGPGTQYF.

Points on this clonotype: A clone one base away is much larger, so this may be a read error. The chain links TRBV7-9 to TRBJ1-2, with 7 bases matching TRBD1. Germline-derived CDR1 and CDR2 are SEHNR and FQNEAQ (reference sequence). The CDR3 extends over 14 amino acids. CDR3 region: CANSLTGSDYGYTF. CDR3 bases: TGTGCCAACAGCTTGACAGGGAGCGACTATGGCTACACCTTC.

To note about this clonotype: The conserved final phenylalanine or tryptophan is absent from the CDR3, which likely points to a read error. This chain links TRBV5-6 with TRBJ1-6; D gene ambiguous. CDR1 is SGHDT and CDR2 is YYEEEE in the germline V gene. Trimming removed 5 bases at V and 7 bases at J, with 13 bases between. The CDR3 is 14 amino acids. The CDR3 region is CASRGSSVNSPLHS. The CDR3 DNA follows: TGTGCCAGCAGAGGTAGCTCAGTCAATTCACCCCTCCACTCT.

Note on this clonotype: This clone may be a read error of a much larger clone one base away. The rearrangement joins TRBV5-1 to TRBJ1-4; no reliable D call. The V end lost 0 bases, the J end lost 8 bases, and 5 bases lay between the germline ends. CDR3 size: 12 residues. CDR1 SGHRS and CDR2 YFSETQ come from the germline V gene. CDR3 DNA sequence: TGCGCCAGCAGCTTGGGCGAGGAAAAACTGTTTTTT. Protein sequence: CASSLGEEKLFF.

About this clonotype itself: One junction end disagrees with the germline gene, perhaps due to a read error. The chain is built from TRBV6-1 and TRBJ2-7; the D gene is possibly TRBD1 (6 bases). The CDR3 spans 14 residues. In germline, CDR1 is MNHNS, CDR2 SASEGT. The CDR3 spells CACSERGQAYEEYF. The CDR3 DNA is TGTGCCTGCAGTGAAAGGGGACAAGCCTACGAGGAGTACTTC.

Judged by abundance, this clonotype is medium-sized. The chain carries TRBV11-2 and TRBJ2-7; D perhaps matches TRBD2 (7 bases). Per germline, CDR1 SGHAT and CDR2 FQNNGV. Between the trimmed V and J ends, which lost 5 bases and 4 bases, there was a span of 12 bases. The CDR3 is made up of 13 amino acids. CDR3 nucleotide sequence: TGTGCCAGCAGCCCCGGGGGGCAGTACGAGCAGTACTTC. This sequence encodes CASSPGGQYEQYF.

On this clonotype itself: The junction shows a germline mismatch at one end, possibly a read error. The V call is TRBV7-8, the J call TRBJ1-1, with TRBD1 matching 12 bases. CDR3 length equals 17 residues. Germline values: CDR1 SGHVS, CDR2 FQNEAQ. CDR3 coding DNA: TGTGCCAGAAGCTTAGGGGGACAGGGGGCTGGGGGCACTGAAGCTTTCTTT. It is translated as CARSLGGQGAGGTEAFF.

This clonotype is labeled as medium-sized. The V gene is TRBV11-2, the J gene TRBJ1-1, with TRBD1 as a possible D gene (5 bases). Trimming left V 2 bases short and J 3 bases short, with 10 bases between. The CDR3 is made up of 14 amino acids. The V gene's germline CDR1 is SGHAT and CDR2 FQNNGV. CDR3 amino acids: CASSLTPGYTEAFF. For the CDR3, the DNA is TGTGCCAGCAGCTTAACCCCAGGGTACACTGAAGCTTTCTTT.

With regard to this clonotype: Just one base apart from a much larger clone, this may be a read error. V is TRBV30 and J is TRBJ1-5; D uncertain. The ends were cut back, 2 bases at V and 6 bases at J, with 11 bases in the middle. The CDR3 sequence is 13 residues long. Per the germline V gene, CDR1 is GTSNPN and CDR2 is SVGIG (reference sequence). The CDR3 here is CAWSLYPGQPQHF. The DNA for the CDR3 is TGTGCCTGGAGTCTATATCCGGGTCAGCCCCAGCATTTT.

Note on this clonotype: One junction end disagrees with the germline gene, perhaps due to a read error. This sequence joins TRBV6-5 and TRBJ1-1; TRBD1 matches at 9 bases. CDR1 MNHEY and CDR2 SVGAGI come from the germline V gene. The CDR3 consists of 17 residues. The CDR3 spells CANSYDWTGVASTEAFF. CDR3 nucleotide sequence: TGTGCCAACAGTTACGACTGGACAGGGGTAGCCTCCACTGAAGCTTTCTTT.